One and the same sample provided the 15 T cell receptor beta chains below, sequenced in a study of response to subunit inactivated influenza vaccine. One entry per CDR3 protein results from TCRdb running MiXCR on the RT-PCR reads. The table has roughly 780,000 distinct CDR3 sequences, about 18% seen once. This material consisted of PBMCs from blood, taken more than 4 days after vaccination. These receptors all stem from a man aged 45 to 65 who received an inactivated influenza vaccine.

The chain couples TRBV3-1 to TRBJ2-7; D is ambiguous. V was clipped by 1 base and J by 6 bases, with 19 bases between them. CDR3 length equals 16 residues. The germline gives CDR1 LGHDT, CDR2 YNNKEL (reference sequence). The CDR3, as DNA: TGTGCCAGCAGCCAAGGAGGCTGGCTAGATTCTCGCGAGCAGTACTTC. Protein sequence: CASSQGGWLDSREQYF.

This chain's CDR3 is CAIGKQPNTEAFF. Written as DNA, the CDR3 is TGTGCCATCGGTAAACAGCCGAATACTGAAGCTTTCTTT. This chain uses TRBV10-3 with TRBJ1-1; no clear D. The CDR3 consists of 13 residues. Between the trimmed V and J ends, which lost 8 bases and 5 bases, there was a span of 15 bases. The germline gives CDR1 ENHRY, CDR2 SYGVKD.

In nucleotides, the CDR3 is TGTGCCAGCAGCCAAGATTCAGCGCCCAGAAGTGTCTCTGGGGCCAACGTCCTGACTTTC. It encodes CASSQDSAPRSVSGANVLTF. V usage is TRBV3-1 and J usage is TRBJ2-6; the D is unclear. This CDR3 region has 20 residues. Germline assignment: CDR1 LGHDT and CDR2 YNNKEL (reference sequence). Between the trimmed V and J ends, which lost 0 bases and 0 bases, there was a span of 18 bases.

The V gene is TRBV11-3, the J gene TRBJ2-6; D is perhaps TRBD1 (5 bases). V was shortened by 1 base and J by 0 bases, with 10 bases between the two germline ends. The CDR3 spans 17 residues. Per germline, CDR1 SGHNT and CDR2 YENEEA. The CDR3 DNA follows: TGTGCCAGCAGCTTAGGTGACAGCGCCTCTGGGGCCAACGTCCTGACTTTC. It specifies CASSLGDSASGANVLTF. Filled out from reference TRBV11-3 and TRBJ2-6, the complete variable domain reads EAGVVQSPRYKIIEKKQPVAFWCNPISGHNTLYWYLQNLGQGPELLIRYENEEAVDDSQLPKDRFSAERLKGVDSTLKIQPAELGDSAVYLCASSLGDSASGANVLTFGAGSRLTVL.

In its sample, this clonotype was seen a few times. The CDR3: CASSGQRNTEAFF. The CDR3 DNA sequence: TGTGCCAGCAGCGGTCAGAGGAACACTGAAGCTTTCTTT. This sequence joins TRBV5-6 and TRBJ1-1; no firm D call. The CDR3 covers 13 residues. The V gene lost 4 bases and the J gene lost 1 base, with 8 bases spanning the gap. CDR1 and CDR2 from the germline V gene are SGHDT and YYEEEE.

This clonotype has only a few counts. The genes are TRBV5-1 and TRBJ2-3; D is undetermined. This CDR3 region has 14 residues. Germline V gene lookup returns CDR1 SGHRS and CDR2 YFSETQ. Trimming took off 0 bases at V and 6 bases at J, with 11 bases between the two ends. CDR3 bases: TGCGCCAGCAGCTTGGCCGTCTATTCGGATACGCAGTATTTT. This sequence encodes CASSLAVYSDTQYF.

This chain connects TRBV7-2 to TRBJ2-5; D is unclear. Germline assignment: CDR1 SGHTA and CDR2 FQGNSA. This CDR3 region has 11 residues. V was pared by 9 bases and J by 1 base, with 6 bases between. CDR3 sequence reads: CASTSQETQYF. CDR3 DNA: TGTGCCAGTACTTCCCAAGAGACCCAGTACTTC.

This clonotype was detected ten times or more. The chain links TRBV29-1 to TRBJ1-1; no firm D call. From germline, CDR1 is SQVTM and CDR2 ANQGSEA. Trimming shortened V by 5 bases and J by 1 base, and 8 bases separated the two germline ends. CDR3 length equals 12 residues. CDR3 in amino acids: CSVRHPNTEAFF. For the CDR3, the DNA is TGCAGCGTTAGACACCCGAACACTGAAGCTTTCTTT.

This chain connects TRBV5-1 to TRBJ2-1, with 7 bases lining up with TRBD1. Trimming at V came to 6 bases and at J to 5 bases, leaving 14 bases not matched to a gene. CDR3 size: 16 residues. The V gene's germline CDR1 is SGHRS and CDR2 YFSETQ. CDR3 DNA: TGCGCCAGCATCGATTTAAGACAGGGATCCCACAATGAGCAGTTCTTC. Translation gives CASIDLRQGSHNEQFF.

The chain joins TRBV18 to TRBJ2-5; the match to TRBD1 covers 9 bases. The CDR3 spans 15 residues. Per germline, CDR1 KGHSH and CDR2 LQKENI. The J segment lost 5 bases and the V segment lost 3 bases, leaving 7 bases of the junction unmatched. The CDR3 bases are TGTGCCAGCTCACCTCGACAGGGGGAGAGGGAGACCCAGTACTTC. The encoded protein is CASSPRQGERETQYF.

The chain joins TRBV15 to TRBJ2-1; D is undetermined. This CDR3 is built from 15 residues. CDR1 and CDR2 (germline): LNHNV, YYDKDF (reference sequence). V was pared by 5 bases and J by 0 bases, with 11 bases between. The CDR3 protein is CATSVGPNSYNEQFF. The CDR3 DNA reads TGTGCCACCAGCGTTGGCCCCAACTCCTACAATGAGCAGTTCTTC.

This clonotype was found many times. This chain joins TRBV5-5 and TRBJ2-2; D call uncertain. The ends were cut back, 4 bases at V and 5 bases at J, with 9 bases in the middle. This CDR3 is built from 13 residues. In germline, CDR1 is SGHKS, CDR2 YYEKEE (reference sequence). As DNA, the CDR3 is TGTGCCAGCAGCCCTGCTAGGACCGGGGAGCTGTTTTTT. Translation: CASSPARTGELFF. Full variable domain (missing parts from reference TRBV5-5 and TRBJ2-2): DAGVTQSPTHLIKTRGQQVTLRCSPISGHKSVSWYQQVLGQGPQFIFQYYEKEERGRGNFPDRFSARQFPNYSSELNVNALLLGDSALYLCASSPARTGELFFGEGSRLTVL.

The chain combines TRBV20-1 with TRBJ1-2; TRBD1 agrees at 10 bases. The CDR3 sequence is 15 residues long. The V and J ends lost 0 bases and 8 bases, in that order; junction bases with no gene match: 9. Germline lookup yields CDR1 DFQATT and CDR2 SNEGSKA (reference sequence). The CDR3 here is CSARDSGTGVRGYTF. The CDR3 DNA follows: TGCAGTGCTAGAGATTCGGGGACAGGGGTAAGAGGCTACACCTTC.

V gene TRBV9 combines with J gene TRBJ1-4; D is uncertain. The CDR3 totals 15 residues. Germline CDR1 reads SGDLS; CDR2 reads YYNGEE. Trimming took 0 bases from V and 0 from J, leaving 6 bases between them. CDR3 sequence: CASSVGGSTNEKLFF. Written as DNA, the CDR3 is TGTGCCAGCAGCGTAGGAGGATCAACTAATGAAAAACTGTTTTTT.

This clonotype was picked up one time. The chain uses TRBV10-3 and TRBJ1-2; D is undetermined. The CDR3 is 17 residues long. The germline V and J ends were trimmed by 5 bases and 3 bases, with 22 bases remaining between them. Germline-derived CDR1 and CDR2 are ENHRY and SYGVKD. The CDR3: CAISFQLASYDHYGYTF. In nucleotides, the CDR3 is TGTGCCATCAGTTTTCAGTTGGCATCCTACGATCACTATGGCTACACCTTC.